One and the same sample provided the 4 T cell receptor beta chains below, sequenced in a study of OX40 agonist ivuxolimab in advanced cancers. Profiled with immunoSEQ multiplex PCR; TCRdb holds only in-frame clones, not every one. The table records about 86,000 clones, about 89% of them present only once. Sample: CD4+ or CD8+ T cells sorted from blood, taken in a trial of the OX40 agonist ivuxolimab. Receptors originate from an adult with an advanced solid tumor such as melanoma, head and neck, liver or kidney cancer.

The chain employs TRBV27 and TRBJ2-2; D ambiguous. Germline values: CDR1 MNHEY, CDR2 SMNVEV (reference sequence). V gave up 5 bases and J gave up 4 bases, with 14 bases separating them. The CDR3 covers 15 residues. The DNA of the CDR3 is TGTGCCAGCAGTCTGGGGATGGCAACCACCGGGGAGCTGTTTTTT. As protein: CASSLGMATTGELFF.

The J gene is TRBJ1-1, the V gene TRBV5-1; 9 nucleotides line up with TRBD1. V lost 4 bases to trimming and J lost 7 bases; unmatched junction nucleotides: 2. The CDR3 covers 12 residues. Looked up from germline, CDR1 is SGHRS and CDR2 is YFSETQ. The CDR3 here is CASSGTGLEAFF. In nucleotides, the CDR3 is TGCGCCAGCAGCGGGACAGGGCTTGAAGCTTTCTTT.

The J gene is TRBJ2-3, the V gene TRBV27; the match to TRBD2 covers 10 bases. V gave up 7 bases and J gave up 7 bases; unmatched junction bases: 11. The CDR3 consists of 15 residues. Per germline, CDR1 MNHEY and CDR2 SMNVEV (reference sequence). DNA for the CDR3: TGTGCCAGCAATAAGCGGGAGGGCCCGGGAAATACGCAGTATTTT. It translates to CASNKREGPGNTQYF.

The V and J genes are TRBV5-6 and TRBJ1-4; no reliable D call. The germline V and J ends were trimmed by 1 base and 10 bases, with 23 bases remaining between them. Germline CDR1 is SGHDT and CDR2 is YYEEEE. This CDR3 spans 17 amino acids. In DNA form, the CDR3 reads TGTGCCAGCAGCTTGTGGGCCGGGCCGGCAACAACTGGAAAACTGTTTTTT. The encoded protein is CASSLWAGPATTGKLFF.